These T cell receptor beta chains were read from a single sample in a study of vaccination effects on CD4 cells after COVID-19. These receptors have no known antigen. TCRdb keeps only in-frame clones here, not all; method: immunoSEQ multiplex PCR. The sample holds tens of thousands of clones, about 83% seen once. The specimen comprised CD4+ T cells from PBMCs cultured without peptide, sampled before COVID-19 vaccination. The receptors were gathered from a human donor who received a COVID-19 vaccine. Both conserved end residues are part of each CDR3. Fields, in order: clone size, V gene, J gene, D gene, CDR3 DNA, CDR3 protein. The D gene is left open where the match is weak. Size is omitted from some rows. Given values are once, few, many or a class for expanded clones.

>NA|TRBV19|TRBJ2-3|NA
TGTGCCAGTAGTATAAGGGATACGCAGTATTTT
CASSIRDTQYF
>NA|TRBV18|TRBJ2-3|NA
TGTGCCAGCTCACCTTCCAGGGGTGTGTCGGATACGCAGTATTTT
CASSPSRGVSDTQYF
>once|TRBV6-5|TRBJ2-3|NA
TGTGCCAGCAGACGGGACGGGATTTGGCCAGATACGCAGTATTTT
CASRRDGIWPDTQYF
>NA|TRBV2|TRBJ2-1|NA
TGTGCCAGCGGGACTCCTTTCTACAATGAGCAGTTCTTC
CASGTPFYNEQFF
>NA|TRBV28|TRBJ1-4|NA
TGTGCCAGCAGTTTAGGGGGGTGGGCAGGCCGCCCGGGTGAAAAACTGTTTTTT
CASSLGGWAGRPGEKLFF
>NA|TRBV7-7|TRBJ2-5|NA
TGTGCCAGCGGCGTGGGGGGCCAAGAGACCCAGTACTTC
CASGVGGQETQYF
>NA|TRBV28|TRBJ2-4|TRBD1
TGTGCCAGCAGTATGACCGGGACAGTTGCCAAAAACATTCAGTACTTC
CASSMTGTVAKNIQYF
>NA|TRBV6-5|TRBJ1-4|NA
TGTGCCAGCCGCAGGAATGAAAAACTGTTTTTT
CASRRNEKLFF
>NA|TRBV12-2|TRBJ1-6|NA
TGTGCAAGTCGCTACACAAAGGCCAGGGGGCCGATGGAATCACCCCTCCACTTT
CASRYTKARGPMESPLHF
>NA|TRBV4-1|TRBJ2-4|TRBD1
TGCGCCAGCAGCCAGGGGCAGGGGGTCAAAAACATTCAGTACTTC
CASSQGQGVKNIQYF
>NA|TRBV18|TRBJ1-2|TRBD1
TGTGCCAGCTCAATGGGACAGGGGGACTATGGCTACACCTTC
CASSMGQGDYGYTF
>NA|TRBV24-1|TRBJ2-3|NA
TGTGCCACCAGTGAATGGGCAGGAGCTAGCACAGATACGCAGTATTTT
CATSEWAGASTDTQYF
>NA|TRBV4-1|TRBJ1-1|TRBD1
TGCGCCAGCAGCCAAGAACTACTCATATTAGCAGGGGGCACTGAAGCTTTCTTT
CASSQELLILAGGTEAFF
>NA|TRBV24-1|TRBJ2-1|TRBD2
TGTGCCACCAGTGACCGAGGACTAGTCAGCTCCTACAATGAGCAGTTCTTC
CATSDRGLVSSYNEQFF
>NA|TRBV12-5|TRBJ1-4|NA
TGTGCTAGTGGTTTGGGGGCAGGGACTAATGAAAAACTGTTTTTT
CASGLGAGTNEKLFF
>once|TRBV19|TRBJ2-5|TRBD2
TGTGCCAGTAGTAGGCGGGGGGCGGAGGAGACCCAGTACTTC
CASSRRGAEETQYF
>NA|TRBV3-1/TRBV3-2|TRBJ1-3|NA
TGTGCCAGCAGCCAAGCATCGGGTGGAAACACCATATATTTT
CASSQASGGNTIYF
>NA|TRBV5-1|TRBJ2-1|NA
TGCGCCAGCAGCGAGCGTGGCGGGGGCCCCTACAATGAGCAGTTCTTC
CASSERGGGPYNEQFF
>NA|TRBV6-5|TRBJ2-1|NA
TGTGCCAGCAGCCAAGACAGGTCCTCCTACAATGAGCAGTTCTTC
CASSQDRSSYNEQFF
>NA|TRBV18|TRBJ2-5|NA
TGTGCCAGCTCACCACCGGTAGCCGTCACCGAGACCCAGTACTTC
CASSPPVAVTETQYF
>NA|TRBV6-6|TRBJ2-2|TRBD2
TGTGCCAGCAGTTTAGCGGGGGGGCCTGGCACCGGGGAGCTGTTTTTT
CASSLAGGPGTGELFF
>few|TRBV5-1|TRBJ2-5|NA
TGCGCCAGCAGTCTAGCCCTCTCTGGAGAGACCCAGTACTTC
CASSLALSGETQYF
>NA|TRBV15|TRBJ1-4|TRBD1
TGTGCCACCAGCAGGACAGGGGGGAATGAAAAACTGTTTTTT
CATSRTGGNEKLFF
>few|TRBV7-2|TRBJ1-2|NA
TGTGCCAGCAGCCCTCAGACAGAGTCCTATGGCTACACCTTC
CASSPQTESYGYTF
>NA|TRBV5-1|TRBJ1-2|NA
TGCGCCAGCAGCTCCCGTGGCAGCGGGAACTATGGCTACACCTTC
CASSSRGSGNYGYTF
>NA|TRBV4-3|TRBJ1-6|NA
TGCGCCAGCAGCCAAGCCCAGGGGTCGTATAATTCACCCCTCCACTTT
CASSQAQGSYNSPLHF
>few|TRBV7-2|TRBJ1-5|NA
TGTGCCAGCAGCCCTCTCAATCAGCCCCAGCATTTT
CASSPLNQPQHF
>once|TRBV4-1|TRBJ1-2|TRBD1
TGCGCCAGCAGCCAAGGACAGGGGGCTAACTATGGCTACACCTTC
CASSQGQGANYGYTF
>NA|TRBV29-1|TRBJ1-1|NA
TGCAGCGTTGACATCGGGAACACTGAAGCTTTCTTT
CSVDIGNTEAFF
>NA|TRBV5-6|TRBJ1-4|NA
TGTGCCAGCAGCTCGTCCACAACTAATGAAAAACTGTTTTTT
CASSSSTTNEKLFF
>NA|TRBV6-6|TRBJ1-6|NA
TGTGCCAGCAGTTCAAAGGGGCCCTTCTTTAATTCACCCCTCCACTTT
CASSSKGPFFNSPLHF
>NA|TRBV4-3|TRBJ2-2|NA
TGCGCCAGCAGTTTAATGGGCACGAACACCGGGGAGCTGTTTTTT
CASSLMGTNTGELFF
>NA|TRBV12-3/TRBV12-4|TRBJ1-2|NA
TGTGCCAGCACCCTGACACGGGTTGGTGGCTACACCTTC
CASTLTRVGGYTF
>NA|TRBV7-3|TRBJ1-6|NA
TGTGCCAGCAGCTCGACCCACGGTGCAGGATCACCCCTCCACTTT
CASSSTHGAGSPLHF
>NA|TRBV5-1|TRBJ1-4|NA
TGCGCCAGCAGCCCAGACAGCTCCAATGAAAAACTGTTTTTT
CASSPDSSNEKLFF
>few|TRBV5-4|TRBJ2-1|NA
TGTGCCAGCAGCTTGGACACCCGTTCAGATGAGCAGTTCTTC
CASSLDTRSDEQFF
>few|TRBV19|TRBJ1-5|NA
TGTGCCAGTAGTCGGCAGGCCAATCAGCCCCAGCATTTT
CASSRQANQPQHF